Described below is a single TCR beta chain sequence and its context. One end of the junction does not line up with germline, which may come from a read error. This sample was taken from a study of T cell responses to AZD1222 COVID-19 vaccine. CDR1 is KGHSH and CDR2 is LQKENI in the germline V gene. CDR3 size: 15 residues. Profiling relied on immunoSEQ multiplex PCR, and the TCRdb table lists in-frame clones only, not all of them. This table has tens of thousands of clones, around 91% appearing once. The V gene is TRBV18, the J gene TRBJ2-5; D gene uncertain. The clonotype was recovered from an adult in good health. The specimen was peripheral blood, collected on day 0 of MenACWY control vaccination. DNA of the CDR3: TGTGCCAGCTCACCACCCATCGGAGACCAAGGACCGCGGCACTTC. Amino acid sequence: CASSPPIGDQGPRHF.